Each of the 3 T cell receptor beta chains below was sequenced from the same sample in a study of metastatic and nonmetastatic thyroid tumors. TCRdb ran MiXCR on the PCR reads. The sample comprises 60,000 or so clones, about 3.8% of which are singletons, and about 22% rests with the top ten. There were no patients who had received any treatment before thyroid surgery. Sequenced material: blood. The receptors come from a female donor with papillary thyroid cancer or a benign thyroid nodule (not recorded which). Some clones in this sample may be carry-over from other donors' samples.

This clone was seen repeatedly, ten times or more. The chain recombines TRBV30 with TRBJ2-1, with D uncertain. Germline lookup yields CDR1 GTSNPN and CDR2 SVGIG (reference sequence). The CDR3 is 12 amino acids. V was shortened by 3 bases and J by 7 bases, with 10 bases between the two germline ends. For the CDR3, the DNA is TGTGCCTGGAGACTAACTTGGAATGAGCAGTTCTTC. It yields the protein CAWRLTWNEQFF.

The chain is built from TRBV28 and TRBJ2-7; D is uncertain. The CDR3 length is 14 residues. Germline loops: CDR1 MDHEN, CDR2 SYDVKM. V lost 6 bases and J 11 bases, leaving 23 bases between the germline ends. In DNA form, the CDR3 reads TGTGCCAGCAGCTTGGGCCCCCCGCGTAAAGAGAAGTACTTC. It translates to CASSLGPPRKEKYF.

This clone was seen a few times. The gene calls are TRBV19 and TRBJ2-1; D not certain. Germline CDR1 LNHDA, CDR2 SQIVND (reference sequence). V lost 5 bases to trimming and J lost 6 bases, with 17 bases between them. The CDR3 sequence is 15 residues long. The CDR3 here is CASSQKGYPANEQFF. CDR3 nucleotides: TGTGCCAGTAGTCAGAAGGGCTACCCGGCCAATGAGCAGTTCTTC.